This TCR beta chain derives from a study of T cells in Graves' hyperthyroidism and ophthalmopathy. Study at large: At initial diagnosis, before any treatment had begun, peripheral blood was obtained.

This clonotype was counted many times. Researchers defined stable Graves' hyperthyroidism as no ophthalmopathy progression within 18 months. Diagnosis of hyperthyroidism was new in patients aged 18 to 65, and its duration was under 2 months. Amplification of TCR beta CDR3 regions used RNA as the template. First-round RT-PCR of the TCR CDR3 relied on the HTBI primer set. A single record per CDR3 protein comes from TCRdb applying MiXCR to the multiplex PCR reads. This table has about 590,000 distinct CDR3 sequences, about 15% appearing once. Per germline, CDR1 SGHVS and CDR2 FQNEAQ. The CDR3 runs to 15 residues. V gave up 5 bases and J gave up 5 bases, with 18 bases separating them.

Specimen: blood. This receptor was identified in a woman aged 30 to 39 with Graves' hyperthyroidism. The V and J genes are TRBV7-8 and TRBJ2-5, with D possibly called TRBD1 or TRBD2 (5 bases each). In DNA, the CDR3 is TGTGCCAGCAGCGTTATGGGACCTAAGGTGGAGACCCAGTACTTC. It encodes CASSVMGPKVETQYF.